The 25 T cell receptor beta chains presented below share a single source sample, sequenced in a study of shared clonotypes between healthy human individuals. The naive CD8 population came from CD45RO-negative cells selected for CCR7, without terminally differentiated effector memory CD45RA+ cells. Sequenced by immunoSEQ multiplex PCR; TCRdb stores in-frame clones only, minus some. The sample has some 2 million clones, 85% to 95% seen once. The specimen sequenced was naive CD8+ T cells sorted from blood. Receptors originate from a young man in good health.

The V gene is TRBV9, the J gene TRBJ2-7, with unresolved D. Trimming removed 3 bases from V and 1 base from J, with 8 bases in between. This CDR3 is built from 13 residues. Germline V gene lookup returns CDR1 SGDLS and CDR2 YYNGEE. The CDR3 sequence is CASSGPASYEQYF. As DNA, the CDR3 is TGTGCCAGCAGCGGGCCAGCGTCCTACGAGCAGTACTTC. Together with reference TRBV9 and TRBJ2-7, the CDR3 gives the full variable domain: DSGVTQTPKHLITATGQRVTLRCSPRSGDLSVYWYQQSLDQGLQFLIQYYNGEERAKGNILERFSAQQFPDLHSELNLSSLELGDSALYFCASSGPASYEQYFGPGTRLTVT.

This clone has only one observation. This sample includes further DNA sequences coding for the same CDR3. The DNA for the CDR3 is TGTGCCATCAGTGAGTCAGCGGGGGGGCCCTACAATGAGCAGTTCTTC. Its protein is CAISESAGGPYNEQFF. The chain recombines TRBV10-3 with TRBJ2-1, with 10 nucleotides matching TRBD2. V trimming: 0 bases; J trimming: 2 bases; junction bases outside the gene matches: 1. Germline V gives CDR1 ENHRY, CDR2 SYGVKD. The CDR3 totals 16 residues.

The chain couples TRBV10-1 to TRBJ1-2, with 8 bases fitting TRBD1. The CDR3 extends over 13 amino acids. CDR1 and CDR2 (germline): WNHNN, SYGVQD (reference sequence). The V segment lost 3 bases and the J segment 6 bases; nucleotides outside the gene matches: 3. The CDR3 bases are TGCGCCAGCAGTGACGGACAGGGTAATGGCTACACCTTC. This encodes CASSDGQGNGYTF.

V gene TRBV19 combines with J gene TRBJ1-2; 9 bases are a match to TRBD1. J gave up 7 bases and V 1 base, and 10 bases lay outside the gene matches. This CDR3 is 16 amino acids long. Per the germline V gene, CDR1 is LNHDA and CDR2 is SQIVND (reference sequence). In DNA, the CDR3 is TGTGCCAGTAGTATAGTCCTCGATGGACAGGGGATTGGCTACACCTTC. This translates into CASSIVLDGQGIGYTF.

The V gene is TRBV6-5, the J gene TRBJ2-7; 10 positions match TRBD1. Germline V gene lookup returns CDR1 MNHEY and CDR2 SVGAGI. V dropped 5 bases and J dropped 6; count of bases not matched to a gene: 4. The CDR3 has 13 amino acids. CDR3 DNA: TGTGCCAGCAGTCGGACAGGGGGATTCGAGCAGTACTTC. Protein: CASSRTGGFEQYF.

V is TRBV6-6 and J is TRBJ1-5; D is uncertain. V lost 2 bases to trimming and J lost 0 bases, with 2 bases between them. Germline-derived CDR1 and CDR2 are MNHNY and SVGAGI (reference sequence). The length of the CDR3 is 13 residues. The DNA for the CDR3 is TGTGCCAGCAGTTACGATAGCAATCAGCCCCAGCATTTT. Residues: CASSYDSNQPQHF.

This clone occurred once. This chain uses TRBV13 with TRBJ2-7; possibly TRBD1 for D (6 bases). Germline CDR1 is PRHDT and CDR2 is FYEKMQ (reference sequence). Trimming stripped 5 bases from V and 0 bases from J, with 14 bases between. The length of the CDR3 is 15 residues. As DNA, the CDR3 is TGTGCCAGCAGCCCGACAGGATCGAGCTCCTACGAGCAGTACTTC. It encodes CASSPTGSSSYEQYF.

This clone was detected only once. This rearrangement joins TRBV9 to TRBJ2-5; D might be TRBD2 (5 bases). CDR1 SGDLS and CDR2 YYNGEE come from the germline V gene. Trimming removed 3 bases at V and 1 base at J, with 16 bases between. This CDR3 region has 16 residues. The CDR3 sequence is CASSAWGAATQETQYF. The CDR3 nucleotides are TGTGCCAGCAGCGCCTGGGGAGCGGCAACCCAAGAGACCCAGTACTTC.

This clone came up once. The sample carries other DNA sequences with the same CDR3. The rearrangement joins TRBV7-9 to TRBJ2-7; D unresolved. In germline, CDR1 is SEHNR, CDR2 FQNEAQ (reference sequence). V lost 0 bases to trimming and J lost 5 bases, with 8 bases between them. The CDR3 totals 13 residues. The CDR3 is CASSLALSDEQYF. The DNA of the CDR3 is TGTGCCAGCAGCTTAGCGCTCAGTGACGAGCAGTACTTC. The full variable domain, rest sourced from reference TRBV7-9 and TRBJ2-7, is DTGVSQNPRHKITKRGQNVTFRCDPISEHNRLYWYRQTLGQGPEFLTYFQNEAQLEKSRLLSDRFSAERPKGSFSTLEIQRTEQGDSAMYLCASSLALSDEQYFGPGTRLTVT.

This clone was found once. The V and J genes are TRBV7-9 and TRBJ2-3; D is unresolved. The CDR3 is 12 amino acids. The germline V gene has CDR1 SEHNR and CDR2 FQNEAQ (reference sequence). Trimming took off 7 bases at V and 3 bases at J, with 8 bases between the two ends. The DNA for the CDR3 is TGTGCCAGCACAGGAAGGACAGATACGCAGTATTTT. Its protein is CASTGRTDTQYF.

CDR3 residues: CASSAVKGLVPETQYF. As DNA, the CDR3 is TGTGCCAGCAGCGCGGTGAAAGGACTAGTCCCAGAGACCCAGTACTTC. This rearrangement joins TRBV9 to TRBJ2-5; 7 bases fit TRBD2. Germline CDR1 reads SGDLS; CDR2 reads YYNGEE. Trimming removed 3 bases from V and 4 bases from J; junction bases left unmatched: 12. This CDR3 has 16 amino acids.

The chain employs TRBV4-1 and TRBJ2-7; D gene uncertain. The length of the CDR3 is 12 residues. Trimming pared 1 base from V and 5 bases from J, leaving 6 bases between. Germline assignment: CDR1 MGHRA and CDR2 YSYEKL. CDR3: CASSQVDHEQYF. For the CDR3, the DNA is TGCGCCAGCAGCCAAGTGGACCACGAGCAGTACTTC.

This chain uses TRBV27 with TRBJ2-1; 8 bases are shared with TRBD1. V lost 0 bases to trimming and J lost 7 bases; unmatched junction nucleotides: 2. CDR1 and CDR2 (germline): MNHEY, SMNVEV (reference sequence). The CDR3 is 14 residues long. The CDR3 coding sequence is TGTGCCAGCAGTTTATCCCAGGGGGCGAATGAGCAGTTCTTC. It yields the protein CASSLSQGANEQFF.

The V and J genes are TRBV21-1 and TRBJ1-2; the D call of TRBD1 is as the table states it, not checked on the DNA. TRBV21-1 is annotated as a pseudogene. The length of the CDR3 is 16 residues. The CDR3: CASSKDRGLLFHGYTF. The CDR3 DNA reads TGTGCCAGCAGCAAGGACAGGGGGCTCCTTTTTCATGGCTACACCTTC.

Here the CDR3 reads CASNPQAPGSPLHF. CDR3 coding DNA: TGTGCCAGTAATCCACAGGCGCCGGGCTCACCCCTCCACTTT. V is TRBV19 and J is TRBJ1-6; a weak D match, TRBD1 (5 bases). Trimming left V 7 bases short and J 10 bases short, with 17 bases between. Per germline, CDR1 LNHDA and CDR2 SQIVND (reference sequence). The CDR3 has 14 amino acids.

The chain is built from TRBV19 and TRBJ1-1, with D uncertain. The V gene's germline CDR1 is LNHDA and CDR2 SQIVND (reference sequence). The CDR3 covers 15 residues. V was clipped by 2 bases and J by 4 bases, with 14 bases between them. The CDR3 DNA reads TGTGCCAGTAGTATACCCCCGGGAATAGGCACTGAAGCTTTCTTT. Residues: CASSIPPGIGTEAFF.

The V gene is TRBV27, the J gene TRBJ2-7; TRBD1 agrees at 8 bases. Germline lookup yields CDR1 MNHEY and CDR2 SMNVEV (reference sequence). The CDR3 is made up of 16 amino acids. V shed 0 bases, J shed 4 bases, and the junction held 8 bases outside the gene matches. CDR3 amino acids: CASSLSGQGTIYEQYF. The CDR3 DNA sequence: TGTGCCAGCAGTTTATCTGGACAGGGAACTATTTACGAGCAGTACTTC.

This clone was observed a few times. The V call is TRBV10-3, the J call TRBJ1-2, with unresolved D. Germline assignment: CDR1 ENHRY and CDR2 SYGVKD. This CDR3 region has 14 residues. V gave up 3 bases and J gave up 4 bases, with 12 bases separating them. This chain's CDR3 is CAISDEGTGYGYTF. The CDR3 DNA reads TGTGCCATCAGTGATGAGGGAACGGGCTATGGCTACACCTTC.

The gene calls are TRBV9 and TRBJ2-2; the D gene is possibly TRBD2 (6 bases). The length of the CDR3 is 16 residues. Trimming shortened V by 1 base and J by 6 bases, and 16 bases separated the two germline ends. Germline values: CDR1 SGDLS, CDR2 YYNGEE. The CDR3 DNA is TGTGCCAGCAGCGTAATGGACTGGGGGGTCCCCGGGGAGCTGTTTTTT. Encoded protein: CASSVMDWGVPGELFF.

The V and J genes are TRBV14 and TRBJ2-7; D not resolved. Trimming pared 4 bases from V and 2 bases from J, leaving 12 bases between. Germline CDR1 and CDR2: SGHDN and FVKESK. The CDR3 runs 14 residues. The DNA for the CDR3 is TGTGCCAGCAGCCTCCAAAACGTCCCCTACGAGCAGTACTTC. Encoded protein: CASSLQNVPYEQYF.

The chain carries TRBV7-2 and TRBJ2-7; 7 nucleotides align to TRBD2. The CDR3 totals 15 residues. Germline V gene lookup returns CDR1 SGHTA and CDR2 FQGNSA. The J segment lost 1 base and the V segment lost 1 base, leaving 4 bases of the junction unmatched. CDR3 DNA sequence: TGTGCCAGCAGCTTAGATGCGGGGGAGTCCTACGAGCAGTACTTC. This encodes CASSLDAGESYEQYF.

The chain has TRBV7-8 and TRBJ1-1; no clear D. Per germline, CDR1 SGHVS and CDR2 FQNEAQ. V was pared by 3 bases and J by 4 bases, with 9 bases between. CDR3 length: 13 amino acids. The CDR3 DNA is TGTGCCAGCAGCTTTCGCCTTTCCACTGAAGCTTTCTTT. Encoded protein: CASSFRLSTEAFF.

The chain joins TRBV5-6 to TRBJ2-2; D call uncertain. The V gene's germline CDR1 is SGHDT and CDR2 YYEEEE. The CDR3 loop spans 17 amino acids. Trimming took 1 base from V and 4 from J, leaving 17 bases between them. The CDR3 loop is CASSLPYVTIGTGELFF. The CDR3 nucleotides read TGTGCCAGCAGCTTGCCCTATGTGACCATTGGCACCGGGGAGCTGTTTTTT. Combining the CDR3 with reference TRBV5-6 and TRBJ2-2 gives the whole variable domain DAGVTQSPTHLIKTRGQQVTLRCSPKSGHDTVSWYQQALGQGPQFIFQYYEEEERQRGNFPDRFSGHQFPNYSSELNVNALLLGDSALYLCASSLPYVTIGTGELFFGEGSRLTVL.

The rearrangement joins TRBV13 to TRBJ1-2; 9 bases match TRBD1. V lost 5 bases and J lost 3; bases outside the gene matches: 4. The CDR3 has 14 residues. Germline lookup yields CDR1 PRHDT and CDR2 FYEKMQ (reference sequence). CDR3 bases: TGTGCCAGCAGCACGGGACAGGGTGACTATGGCTACACCTTC. It translates to CASSTGQGDYGYTF.

This clone was seen only a few times. Other DNA sequences of this sample code for an identical CDR3. This chain links TRBV5-6 with TRBJ2-7; the D is unclear. Germline values: CDR1 SGHDT, CDR2 YYEEEE. The CDR3 consists of 11 residues. V lost 3 bases and J lost 3, with 4 bases in between. CDR3 in DNA: TGTGCCAGCAGCTACAGCTACGAGCAGTACTTC. It translates to CASSYSYEQYF.